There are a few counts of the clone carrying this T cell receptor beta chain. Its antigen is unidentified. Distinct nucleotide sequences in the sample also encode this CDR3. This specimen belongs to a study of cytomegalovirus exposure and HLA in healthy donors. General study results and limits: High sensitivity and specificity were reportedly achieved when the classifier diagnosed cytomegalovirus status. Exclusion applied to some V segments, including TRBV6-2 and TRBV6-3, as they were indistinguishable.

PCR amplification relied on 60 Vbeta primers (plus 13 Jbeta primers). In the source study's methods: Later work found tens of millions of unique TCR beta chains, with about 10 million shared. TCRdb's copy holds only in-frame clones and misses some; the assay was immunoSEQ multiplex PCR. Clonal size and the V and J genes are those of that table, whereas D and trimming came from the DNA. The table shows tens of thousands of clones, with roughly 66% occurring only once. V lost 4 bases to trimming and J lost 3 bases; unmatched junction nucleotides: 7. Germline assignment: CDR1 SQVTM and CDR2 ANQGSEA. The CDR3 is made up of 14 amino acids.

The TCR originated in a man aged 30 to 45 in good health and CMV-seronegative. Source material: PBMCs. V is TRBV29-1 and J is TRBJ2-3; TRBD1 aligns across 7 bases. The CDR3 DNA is TGCAGCGTTGTACAGGGGTTTAGAACAGATACGCAGTATTTT. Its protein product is CSVVQGFRTDTQYF.